This T cell receptor beta chain was identified during a study of T cell responses to AZD1222 COVID-19 vaccine. Some clones are missing from TCRdb's copy, which holds only in-frame ones; the method was immunoSEQ multiplex PCR. The sample shows under 95,000 clones, about nine tenths of them seen only once. For this clone: Antigen: not known.

Losses at the gene ends were 2 bases for V and 4 bases for J; bases not matched to a gene: 2. This CDR3 is built from 15 residues. The germline CDR1 and CDR2 sequences are LGHDT and YNNKEL (reference sequence). General study points: Only after the peak T cell response were repertoires sampled. There were mostly white British donors and more females than males, and clonal diversity was possibly underestimated.

The genes are TRBV3-1 (or the pseudogene TRBV3-2) and TRBJ1-4, with 9 bases fitting TRBD1. The TCR was taken from an adult in good health. Sequenced material: peripheral blood, taken on day 0 of AZD1222 vaccination. CDR3 coding DNA: TGTGCCAGCAGCCAAACGACAGGGGGTAATGAAAAACTGTTTTTT. Its translation is CASSQTTGGNEKLFF.